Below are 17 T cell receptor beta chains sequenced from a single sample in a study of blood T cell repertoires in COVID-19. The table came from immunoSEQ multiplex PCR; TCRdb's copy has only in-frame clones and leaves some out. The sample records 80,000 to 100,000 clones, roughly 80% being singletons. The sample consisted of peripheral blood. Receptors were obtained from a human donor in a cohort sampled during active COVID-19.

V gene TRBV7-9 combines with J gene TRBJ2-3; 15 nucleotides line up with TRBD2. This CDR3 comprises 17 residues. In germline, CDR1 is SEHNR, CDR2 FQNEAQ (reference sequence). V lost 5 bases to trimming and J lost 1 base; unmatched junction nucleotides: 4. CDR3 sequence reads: CASSRGLAGGRTDTQYF. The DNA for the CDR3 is TGTGCCAGCAGCCGGGGACTAGCGGGAGGACGCACAGATACGCAGTATTTT.

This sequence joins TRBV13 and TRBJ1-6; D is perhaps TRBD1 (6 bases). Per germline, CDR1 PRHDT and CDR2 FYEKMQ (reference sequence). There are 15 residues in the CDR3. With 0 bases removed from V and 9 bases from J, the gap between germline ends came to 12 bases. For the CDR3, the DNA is TGTGCCAGCAGCTTAGGAAGGGGGGGGTCTTCACCCCTCCACTTT. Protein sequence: CASSLGRGGSSPLHF.

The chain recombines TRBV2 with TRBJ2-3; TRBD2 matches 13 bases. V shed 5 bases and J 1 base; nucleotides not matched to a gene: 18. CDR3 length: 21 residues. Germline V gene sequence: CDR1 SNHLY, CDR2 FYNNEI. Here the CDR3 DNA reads TGTGCCAGCAGTCCCCGGATCGGACTAGCGGGGGCTGGGTCCCGCACAGATACGCAGTATTTT. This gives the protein CASSPRIGLAGAGSRTDTQYF.

CDR3 in amino acids: CASSQGSLPLSEQFF. CDR3 sequence (DNA): TGTGCCAGCAGCCAGGGGAGTTTGCCACTAAGTGAGCAGTTCTTC. The rearrangement links TRBV3-1 (or the pseudogene TRBV3-2) to TRBJ2-1; possibly TRBD2 for D (5 bases). This CDR3 spans 15 amino acids. Germline-derived CDR1 and CDR2 are LGHDT and YNNKEL (reference sequence). Trimming pared 3 bases from V and 9 bases from J, leaving 18 bases between.

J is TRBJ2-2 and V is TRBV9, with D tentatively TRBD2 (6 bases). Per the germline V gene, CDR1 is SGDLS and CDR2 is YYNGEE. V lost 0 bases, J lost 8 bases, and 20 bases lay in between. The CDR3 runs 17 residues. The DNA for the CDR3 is TGTGCCAGCAGCGTAGCCTTGCGGGACCCCCTGAGTGGGGAGCTGTTTTTT. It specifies CASSVALRDPLSGELFF.

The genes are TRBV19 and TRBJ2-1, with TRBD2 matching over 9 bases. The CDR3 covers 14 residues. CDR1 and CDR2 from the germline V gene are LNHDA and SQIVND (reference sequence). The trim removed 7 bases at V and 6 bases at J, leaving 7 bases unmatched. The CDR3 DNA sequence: TGTGCCAGTAAGGGAGCGGGGGGCCGCAATGAGCAGTTCTTC. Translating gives CASKGAGGRNEQFF.

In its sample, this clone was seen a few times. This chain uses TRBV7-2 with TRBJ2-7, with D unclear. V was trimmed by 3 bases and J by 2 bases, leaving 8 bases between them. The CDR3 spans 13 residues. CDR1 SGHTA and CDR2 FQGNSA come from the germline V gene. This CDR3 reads CASSFGSAYEQYF. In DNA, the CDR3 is TGTGCCAGCAGCTTCGGGTCCGCCTACGAGCAGTACTTC.

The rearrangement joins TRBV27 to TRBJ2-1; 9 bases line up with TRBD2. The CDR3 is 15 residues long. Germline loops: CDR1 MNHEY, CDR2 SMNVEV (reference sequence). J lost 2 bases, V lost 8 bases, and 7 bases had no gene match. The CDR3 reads CASQNSGRTYNEQFF. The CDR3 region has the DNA TGTGCCAGCCAAAACAGCGGGAGGACCTACAATGAGCAGTTCTTC.

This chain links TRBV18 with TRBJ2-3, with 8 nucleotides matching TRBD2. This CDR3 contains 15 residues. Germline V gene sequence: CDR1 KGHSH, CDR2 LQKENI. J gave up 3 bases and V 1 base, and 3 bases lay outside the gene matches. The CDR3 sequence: CASSPRGGRTDTQYF. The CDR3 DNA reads TGTGCCAGCTCACCACGGGGCGGGAGGACAGATACGCAGTATTTT.

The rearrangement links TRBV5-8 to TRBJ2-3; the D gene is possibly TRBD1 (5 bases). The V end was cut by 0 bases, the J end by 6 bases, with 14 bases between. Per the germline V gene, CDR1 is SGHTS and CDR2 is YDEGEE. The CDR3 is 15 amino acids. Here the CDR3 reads CASSLAGSPRDTQYF. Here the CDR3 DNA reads TGTGCCAGCAGCTTGGCAGGGTCCCCCAGGGATACGCAGTATTTT.

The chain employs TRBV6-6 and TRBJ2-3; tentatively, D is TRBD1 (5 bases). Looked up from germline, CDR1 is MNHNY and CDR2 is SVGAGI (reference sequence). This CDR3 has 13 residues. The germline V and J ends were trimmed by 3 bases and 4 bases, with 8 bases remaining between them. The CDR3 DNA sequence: TGTGCCAGCAGTTATCAGGGTCCAGATACGCAGTATTTT. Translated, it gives CASSYQGPDTQYF.

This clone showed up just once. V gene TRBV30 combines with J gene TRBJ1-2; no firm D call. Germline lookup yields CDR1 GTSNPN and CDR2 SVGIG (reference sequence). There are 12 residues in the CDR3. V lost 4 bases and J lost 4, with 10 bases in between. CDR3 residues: CAWIRATYGYTF. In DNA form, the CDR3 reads TGTGCCTGGATTAGAGCGACCTATGGCTACACCTTC.

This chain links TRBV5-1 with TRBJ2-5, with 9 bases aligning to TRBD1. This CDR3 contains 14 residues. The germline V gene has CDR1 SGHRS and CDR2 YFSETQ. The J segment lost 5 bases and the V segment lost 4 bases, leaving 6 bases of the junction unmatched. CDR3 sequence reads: CASSRQGGSETQYF. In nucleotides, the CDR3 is TGCGCCAGCAGCCGACAGGGGGGGTCGGAGACCCAGTACTTC.

The CDR3 nucleotides read TGTGCCAGCAGCGTAGGGTCGTCTAGCGGGAGCCGAGAGACCCAGTACTTC. It codes for CASSVGSSSGSRETQYF. This chain links TRBV9 with TRBJ2-5, with 10 bases identical to TRBD2. Trimming at V came to 0 bases and at J to 4 bases, leaving 9 bases not matched to a gene. The germline gives CDR1 SGDLS, CDR2 YYNGEE. The CDR3 sequence is 17 residues long.

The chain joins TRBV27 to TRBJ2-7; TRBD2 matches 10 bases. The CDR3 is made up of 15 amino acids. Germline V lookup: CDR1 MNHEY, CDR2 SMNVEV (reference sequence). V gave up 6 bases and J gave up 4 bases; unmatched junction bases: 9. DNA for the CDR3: TGTGCCAGCAGCCGCAGCGGGAGGGCCTGGTACGAGCAGTACTTC. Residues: CASSRSGRAWYEQYF.

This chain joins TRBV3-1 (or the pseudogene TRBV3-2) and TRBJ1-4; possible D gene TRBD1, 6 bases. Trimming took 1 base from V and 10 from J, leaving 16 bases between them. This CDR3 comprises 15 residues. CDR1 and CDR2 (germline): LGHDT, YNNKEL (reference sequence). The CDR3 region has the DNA TGTGCCAGCAGCCAAGGGCCGACAGGCATAGGAAAACTGTTTTTT. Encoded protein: CASSQGPTGIGKLFF.

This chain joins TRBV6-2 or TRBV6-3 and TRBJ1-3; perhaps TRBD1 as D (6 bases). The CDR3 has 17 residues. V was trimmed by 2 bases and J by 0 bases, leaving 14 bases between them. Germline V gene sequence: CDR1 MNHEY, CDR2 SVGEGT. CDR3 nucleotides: TGTGCCAGCAGTTACCTCTCAACAGGGCCCTCTGGAAACACCATATATTTT. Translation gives CASSYLSTGPSGNTIYF.